Listed below are T cell receptor beta chains from one sample, sequenced in a study of cytomegalovirus exposure and HLA in healthy donors. Profiling relied on immunoSEQ multiplex PCR, and the TCRdb table lists in-frame clones only, not all of them. The data contain around 140,000 clones, over 75% of them singletons. Source material: PBMCs. These receptors were collected from a male donor in good health and CMV-seropositive. CDR3s include the opening cysteine and the closing phenylalanine or tryptophan. Each record gives: J gene, D gene, CDR3 length, clone size, V gene, CDR3 protein, CDR3 DNA. A D gene is named only where the DNA matches it firmly. Expanded clones get a size class; other rows say once, few or many, or leave the size out.

J gene: TRBJ1-1
D gene: TRBD1
CDR3 length: 15
clone size: .
V gene: TRBV9
CDR3 protein: CASSSQGAMDTEAFF
CDR3 DNA: TGTGCCAGCAGTTCACAGGGGGCTATGGACACTGAAGCTTTCTTT

J gene: TRBJ1-1
D gene: .
CDR3 length: 14
clone size: .
V gene: TRBV30
CDR3 protein: CAWSEGQMNTEAFF
CDR3 DNA: TGTGCCTGGAGCGAGGGACAAATGAACACTGAAGCTTTCTTT

J gene: TRBJ1-2
D gene: TRBD1
CDR3 length: 12
clone size: .
V gene: TRBV28
CDR3 protein: CASRGTGYGYTF
CDR3 DNA: TGTGCCAGCAGGGGGACAGGTTATGGCTACACCTTC

J gene: TRBJ2-7
D gene: .
CDR3 length: 13
clone size: .
V gene: TRBV2
CDR3 protein: CASRPTDNYEQYF
CDR3 DNA: TGTGCCAGCAGACCGACAGATAACTACGAGCAGTACTTC

J gene: TRBJ2-5
D gene: .
CDR3 length: 13
clone size: few
V gene: TRBV2
CDR3 protein: CASFGEIQETQYF
CDR3 DNA: TGTGCCAGCTTCGGAGAAATCCAAGAGACCCAGTACTTC

J gene: TRBJ2-5
D gene: .
CDR3 length: 14
clone size: few
V gene: TRBV18
CDR3 protein: CASSPPAGEKTQYF
CDR3 DNA: TGTGCCAGCTCACCACCGGCGGGTGAGAAGACCCAGTACTTC

J gene: TRBJ2-3
D gene: TRBD1
CDR3 length: 15
clone size: .
V gene: TRBV27
CDR3 protein: CASSSTGPSTDTQYF
CDR3 DNA: TGTGCCAGCAGTTCGACAGGGCCAAGCACAGATACGCAGTATTTT

J gene: TRBJ1-5
D gene: .
CDR3 length: 13
clone size: .
V gene: TRBV7-2
CDR3 protein: CASSSSTVQPQHF
CDR3 DNA: TGTGCCAGCAGCTCCTCGACTGTTCAGCCCCAGCATTTT

J gene: TRBJ2-2
D gene: .
CDR3 length: 16
clone size: few
V gene: TRBV27
CDR3 protein: CASSSARGLNTGELFF
CDR3 DNA: TGTGCCAGCAGTTCCGCCCGGGGGTTAAACACCGGGGAGCTGTTTTTT

J gene: TRBJ2-7
D gene: .
CDR3 length: 13
clone size: few
V gene: TRBV5-1
CDR3 protein: CASSYDSPYEQYF
CDR3 DNA: TGCGCCAGCAGTTATGACAGCCCGTACGAGCAGTACTTC

J gene: TRBJ2-1
D gene: .
CDR3 length: 14
clone size: .
V gene: TRBV2
CDR3 protein: CASSLQSSYNEQFF
CDR3 DNA: TGTGCCAGCAGTCTACAGAGCTCCTACAATGAGCAGTTCTTC

J gene: TRBJ2-1
D gene: .
CDR3 length: 16
clone size: once
V gene: TRBV5-4
CDR3 protein: CASSFVLASGVNEQFF
CDR3 DNA: TGTGCCAGCAGCTTCGTTCTAGCAAGCGGAGTCAATGAGCAGTTCTTC

J gene: TRBJ1-4
D gene: TRBD1
CDR3 length: 15
clone size: .
V gene: TRBV6-6
CDR3 protein: CASSPGTGGDEKLFF
CDR3 DNA: TGTGCCAGCAGCCCCGGGACAGGGGGTGATGAAAAACTGTTTTTT

J gene: TRBJ2-2
D gene: TRBD2
CDR3 length: 15
clone size: few
V gene: TRBV19
CDR3 protein: CASRAGGGNTGELFF
CDR3 DNA: TGTGCCAGCCGAGCGGGAGGTGGGAACACCGGGGAGCTGTTTTTT

J gene: TRBJ1-1
D gene: .
CDR3 length: 13
clone size: once
V gene: TRBV29-1
CDR3 protein: CSVDWQAGTEAFF
CDR3 DNA: TGCAGCGTTGATTGGCAGGCGGGGACTGAAGCTTTCTTT

J gene: TRBJ2-3
D gene: TRBD2
CDR3 length: 15
clone size: .
V gene: TRBV5-1
CDR3 protein: CASSLLSSGGDTQYF
CDR3 DNA: TGCGCCAGCAGCTTGCTTTCTAGCGGCGGTGATACGCAGTATTTT

J gene: TRBJ2-5
D gene: TRBD1
CDR3 length: 16
clone size: .
V gene: TRBV5-1
CDR3 protein: CASSSWTGNEEETQYF
CDR3 DNA: TGCGCCAGCAGCTCTTGGACAGGGAATGAGGAAGAGACCCAGTACTTC

J gene: TRBJ1-2
D gene: .
CDR3 length: 14
clone size: .
V gene: TRBV5-4
CDR3 protein: CASSLGGSNYGYTF
CDR3 DNA: TGTGCCAGCAGCTTGGGCGGTTCTAACTATGGCTACACCTTC

J gene: TRBJ1-1
D gene: TRBD1
CDR3 length: 14
clone size: few
V gene: TRBV5-6
CDR3 protein: CASRFLNRGTEAFF
CDR3 DNA: TGTGCCAGCAGATTCCTAAACAGGGGCACTGAAGCTTTCTTT

J gene: TRBJ1-3
D gene: TRBD1
CDR3 length: 15
clone size: .
V gene: TRBV28
CDR3 protein: CASRVRTGGGNTIYF
CDR3 DNA: TGTGCCAGCAGGGTTCGAACAGGGGGCGGAAACACCATATATTTT

J gene: TRBJ2-1
D gene: TRBD2
CDR3 length: 17
clone size: few
V gene: TRBV27
CDR3 protein: CASSLILAGGPGYEQFF
CDR3 DNA: TGTGCCAGCAGTTTGATCCTAGCGGGAGGCCCCGGATACGAGCAGTTCTTC

J gene: TRBJ1-1
D gene: .
CDR3 length: 15
clone size: .
V gene: TRBV7-2
CDR3 protein: CASSLEGRGRGEAFF
CDR3 DNA: TGTGCCAGCAGCTTAGAGGGGCGGGGGCGCGGTGAAGCTTTCTTT

J gene: TRBJ1-2
D gene: TRBD1
CDR3 length: 12
clone size: .
V gene: TRBV30
CDR3 protein: CAWSMGQRGYTF
CDR3 DNA: TGTGCCTGGAGTATGGGACAGAGGGGCTACACCTTC

J gene: TRBJ2-5
D gene: TRBD2
CDR3 length: 13
clone size: .
V gene: TRBV5-6
CDR3 protein: CASSLRLMGGQYF
CDR3 DNA: TGTGCCAGCAGCCTCAGACTCATGGGGGGGCAGTACTTC

J gene: TRBJ1-5
D gene: .
CDR3 length: 14
clone size: .
V gene: TRBV6-6
CDR3 protein: CASSQGIGNQPQHF
CDR3 DNA: TGTGCCAGCAGTCAGGGTATCGGTAATCAGCCCCAGCATTTT

J gene: TRBJ2-3
D gene: .
CDR3 length: 17
clone size: .
V gene: TRBV5-1
CDR3 protein: CASSPRGSVRDVNTQYF
CDR3 DNA: TGCGCCAGCAGCCCGAGGGGGTCCGTCCGAGACGTGAATACGCAGTATTTT

J gene: TRBJ2-5
D gene: .
CDR3 length: 13
clone size: few
V gene: TRBV5-1
CDR3 protein: CASSLWEQETQYF
CDR3 DNA: TGCGCCAGCAGTCTATGGGAGCAAGAGACCCAGTACTTC

J gene: TRBJ2-1
D gene: TRBD2
CDR3 length: 15
clone size: .
V gene: TRBV4-1
CDR3 protein: CASSQGGLLYNEQFF
CDR3 DNA: TGCGCCAGCAGCCAAGGGGGACTACTCTACAATGAGCAGTTCTTC

J gene: TRBJ1-1
D gene: .
CDR3 length: 17
clone size: .
V gene: TRBV18
CDR3 protein: CASSPPGRANMNTEAFF
CDR3 DNA: TGTGCCAGCTCACCACCGGGCAGGGCAAATATGAACACTGAAGCTTTCTTT

J gene: TRBJ1-2
D gene: .
CDR3 length: 17
clone size: .
V gene: TRBV5-8
CDR3 protein: CASSLPGLGLPIYGYTF
CDR3 DNA: TGTGCCAGCAGCTTACCGGGTCTAGGACTCCCCATCTATGGCTACACCTTC

J gene: TRBJ2-1
D gene: TRBD2
CDR3 length: 14
clone size: .
V gene: TRBV14
CDR3 protein: CASSHSGWGGQQFF
CDR3 DNA: TGTGCCAGCAGCCATAGCGGGTGGGGTGGGCAGCAGTTCTTC

J gene: TRBJ2-1
D gene: .
CDR3 length: 19
clone size: .
V gene: TRBV12-5
CDR3 protein: CASGSTTTPGVMAYNEQFF
CDR3 DNA: TGTGCTAGTGGTTCAACTACCACTCCGGGGGTTATGGCCTACAATGAGCAGTTCTTC

J gene: TRBJ1-4
D gene: .
CDR3 length: 15
clone size: .
V gene: TRBV14
CDR3 protein: CASSQDTGPSEKLFF
CDR3 DNA: TGTGCCAGCAGCCAAGACACCGGTCCGTCGGAAAAACTGTTTTTT

J gene: TRBJ2-7
D gene: .
CDR3 length: 13
clone size: .
V gene: TRBV6-5
CDR3 protein: CASSYDSTYEQYF
CDR3 DNA: TGTGCCAGCAGTTATGACAGCACCTACGAGCAGTACTTC

J gene: TRBJ2-7
D gene: TRBD1
CDR3 length: 14
clone size: .
V gene: TRBV5-4
CDR3 protein: CASSIRDRGYEQYF
CDR3 DNA: TGTGCCAGCAGCATTCGGGACAGGGGCTACGAGCAGTACTTC

J gene: TRBJ2-5
D gene: TRBD2
CDR3 length: 15
clone size: .
V gene: TRBV7-9
CDR3 protein: CASMALAGGGETQYF
CDR3 DNA: TGTGCCAGCATGGCGCTAGCGGGAGGGGGAGAGACCCAGTACTTC

J gene: TRBJ1-4
D gene: TRBD1
CDR3 length: 17
clone size: .
V gene: TRBV15
CDR3 protein: CATSRDQGARKNEKLFF
CDR3 DNA: TGTGCCACCAGCAGAGATCAGGGGGCCAGGAAGAATGAAAAACTGTTTTTT

J gene: TRBJ2-5
D gene: TRBD2
CDR3 length: 16
clone size: .
V gene: TRBV15
CDR3 protein: CATSRQTSGSSVTQYF
CDR3 DNA: TGTGCCACCAGCAGACAGACTAGCGGGAGTTCGGTGACCCAGTACTTC

J gene: TRBJ2-1
D gene: TRBD2
CDR3 length: 15
clone size: .
V gene: TRBV7-3
CDR3 protein: CASSLSGSSYNEQFF
CDR3 DNA: TGTGCCAGCAGCTTGAGCGGGAGTAGTTACAATGAGCAGTTCTTC

J gene: TRBJ2-3
D gene: .
CDR3 length: 16
clone size: .
V gene: TRBV7-9
CDR3 protein: CASSFELIPETDTQYF
CDR3 DNA: TGTGCCAGCAGCTTTGAGCTTATCCCGGAGACAGATACGCAGTATTTT

J gene: TRBJ2-2
D gene: .
CDR3 length: 12
clone size: few
V gene: TRBV7-3
CDR3 protein: CASSALAGELFF
CDR3 DNA: TGTGCCAGCAGCGCCTTAGCCGGGGAGCTGTTTTTT

J gene: TRBJ2-3
D gene: .
CDR3 length: 15
clone size: .
V gene: TRBV2
CDR3 protein: CASSEQTPGTDTQYF
CDR3 DNA: TGTGCCAGCAGTGAACAGACTCCCGGCACAGATACGCAGTATTTT

J gene: TRBJ2-1
D gene: TRBD2
CDR3 length: 16
clone size: .
V gene: TRBV6-4
CDR3 protein: CASSDSRRGGPNEQFF
CDR3 DNA: TGTGCCAGCAGTGACTCGAGACGGGGGGGCCCAAATGAGCAGTTCTTC

J gene: TRBJ2-1
D gene: TRBD2
CDR3 length: 19
clone size: .
V gene: TRBV15
CDR3 protein: CATSRDGSSGVFHGYEQFF
CDR3 DNA: TGTGCCACCAGCAGAGATGGGTCGAGCGGGGTATTTCACGGGTATGAGCAGTTCTTC

J gene: TRBJ1-2
D gene: .
CDR3 length: 12
clone size: .
V gene: TRBV6-1
CDR3 protein: CASSVGTYGYTF
CDR3 DNA: TGTGCCAGCAGTGTCGGGACTTATGGCTACACCTTC

J gene: TRBJ2-5
D gene: .
CDR3 length: 17
clone size: .
V gene: TRBV18
CDR3 protein: CASSPLRGAGLQETQYF
CDR3 DNA: TGTGCCAGCTCACCGTTACGGGGGGCGGGATTACAAGAGACCCAGTACTTC

J gene: TRBJ2-3
D gene: TRBD2
CDR3 length: 16
clone size: .
V gene: TRBV18
CDR3 protein: CASSPKPDWGGDTQYF
CDR3 DNA: TGTGCCAGCTCACCAAAGCCAGACTGGGGGGGAGATACGCAGTATTTT

J gene: TRBJ1-2
D gene: TRBD1
CDR3 length: 14
clone size: .
V gene: TRBV7-6
CDR3 protein: CASSLRTGATEYTF
CDR3 DNA: TGTGCCAGCAGCTTACGGACAGGGGCCACCGAGTACACCTTC

J gene: TRBJ1-2
D gene: .
CDR3 length: 15
clone size: .
V gene: TRBV4-1
CDR3 protein: CASSHPARGDYGYTF
CDR3 DNA: TGCGCCAGCAGCCACCCCGCCCGGGGTGACTATGGCTACACCTTC

J gene: TRBJ2-3
D gene: .
CDR3 length: 14
clone size: once
V gene: TRBV19
CDR3 protein: CASSMSGLADTQYF
CDR3 DNA: TGTGCCAGTAGTATGTCAGGCTTGGCAGATACGCAGTATTTT

J gene: TRBJ2-7
D gene: .
CDR3 length: 14
clone size: .
V gene: TRBV11-2
CDR3 protein: CASSLGPVIYEQYF
CDR3 DNA: TGTGCCAGCAGCTTAGGCCCGGTCATCTACGAGCAGTACTTC